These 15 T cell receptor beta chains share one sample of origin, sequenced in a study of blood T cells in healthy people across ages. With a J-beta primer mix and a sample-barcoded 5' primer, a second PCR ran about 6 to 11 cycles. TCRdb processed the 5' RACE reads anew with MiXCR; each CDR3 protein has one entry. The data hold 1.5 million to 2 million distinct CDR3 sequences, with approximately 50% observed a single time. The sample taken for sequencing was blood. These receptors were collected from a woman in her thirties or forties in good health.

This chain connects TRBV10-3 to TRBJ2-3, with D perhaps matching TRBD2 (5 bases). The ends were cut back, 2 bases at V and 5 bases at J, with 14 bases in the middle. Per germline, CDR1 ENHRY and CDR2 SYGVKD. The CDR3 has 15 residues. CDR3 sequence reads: CAISETGIRGDTQYF. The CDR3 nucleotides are TGTGCCATCAGTGAGACGGGGATTCGTGGAGATACGCAGTATTTT.

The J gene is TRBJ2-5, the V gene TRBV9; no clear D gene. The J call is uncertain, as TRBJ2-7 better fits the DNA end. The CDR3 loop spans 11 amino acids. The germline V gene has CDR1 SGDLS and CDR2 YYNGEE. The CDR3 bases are TGTGCCAGCGGCCCAAGCGACGAGCAGTACTTC. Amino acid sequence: CASGPSDEQYF.

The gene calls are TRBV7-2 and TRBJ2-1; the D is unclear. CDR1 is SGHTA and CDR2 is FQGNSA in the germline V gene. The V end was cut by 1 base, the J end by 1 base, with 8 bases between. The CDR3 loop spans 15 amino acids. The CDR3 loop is CASSLVLQSYNEQFF. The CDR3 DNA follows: TGTGCCAGCAGCTTAGTCCTCCAGTCCTACAATGAGCAGTTCTTC.

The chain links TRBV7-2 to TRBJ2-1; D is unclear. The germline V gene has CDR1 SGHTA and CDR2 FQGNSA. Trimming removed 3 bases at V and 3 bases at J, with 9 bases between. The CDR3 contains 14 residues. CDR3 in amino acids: CASSLDHGYNEQFF. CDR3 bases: TGTGCCAGCAGCTTGGACCATGGCTACAATGAGCAGTTCTTC.

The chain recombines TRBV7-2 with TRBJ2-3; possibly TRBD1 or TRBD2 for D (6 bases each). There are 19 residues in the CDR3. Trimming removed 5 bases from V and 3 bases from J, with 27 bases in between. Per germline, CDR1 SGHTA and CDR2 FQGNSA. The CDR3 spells CASSPGSLAGGHSTDTQYF. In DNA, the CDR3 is TGTGCCAGCAGCCCAGGAAGTCTTGCCGGGGGCCACTCGACAGATACGCAGTATTTT.

CDR3 sequence: CASSDQPRADTQYF. CDR3 coding DNA: TGTGCCAGCAGTGACCAACCGAGAGCAGATACGCAGTATTTT. The chain joins TRBV2 to TRBJ2-3, with unresolved D. CDR1 is SNHLY, CDR2 FYNNEI, per germline. V gave up 3 bases and J gave up 4 bases, with 11 bases separating them. This CDR3 is built from 14 residues.

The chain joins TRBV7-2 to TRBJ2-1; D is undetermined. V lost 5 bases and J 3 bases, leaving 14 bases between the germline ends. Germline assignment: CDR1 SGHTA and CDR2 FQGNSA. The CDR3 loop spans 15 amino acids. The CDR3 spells CASSIKTDVYNEQFF. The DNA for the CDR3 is TGTGCCAGCAGCATAAAGACCGACGTCTACAATGAGCAGTTCTTC.

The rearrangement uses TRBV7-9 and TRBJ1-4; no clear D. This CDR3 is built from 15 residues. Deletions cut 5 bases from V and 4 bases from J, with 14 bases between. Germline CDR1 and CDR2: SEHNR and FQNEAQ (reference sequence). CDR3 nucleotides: TGTGCCAGCAGCCAAAAACGGCAGCATAATGAAAAACTGTTTTTT. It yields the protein CASSQKRQHNEKLFF.

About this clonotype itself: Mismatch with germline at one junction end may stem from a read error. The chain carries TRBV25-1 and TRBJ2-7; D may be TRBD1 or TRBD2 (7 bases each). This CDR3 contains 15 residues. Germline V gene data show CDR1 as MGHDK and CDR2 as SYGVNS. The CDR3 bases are TGTGCCAGCGGTGAGTCTAGGCAGGGGGGGGATGAGCAGTACTTC. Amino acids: CASGESRQGGDEQYF.

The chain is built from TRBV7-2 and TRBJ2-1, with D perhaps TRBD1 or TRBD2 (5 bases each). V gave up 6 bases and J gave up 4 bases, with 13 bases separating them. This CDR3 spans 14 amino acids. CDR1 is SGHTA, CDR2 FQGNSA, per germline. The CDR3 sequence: CASRNPGPYNEQFF. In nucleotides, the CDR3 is TGTGCCAGCAGAAACCCGGGACCTTACAATGAGCAGTTCTTC.

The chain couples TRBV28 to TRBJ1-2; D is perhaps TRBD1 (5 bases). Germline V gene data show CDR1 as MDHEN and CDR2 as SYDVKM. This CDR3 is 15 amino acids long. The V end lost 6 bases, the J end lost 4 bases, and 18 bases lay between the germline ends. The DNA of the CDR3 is TGTGCCAGCAGCCCCCGGGGGGGTCGGGGCTATGGCTACACCTTC. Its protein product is CASSPRGGRGYGYTF.

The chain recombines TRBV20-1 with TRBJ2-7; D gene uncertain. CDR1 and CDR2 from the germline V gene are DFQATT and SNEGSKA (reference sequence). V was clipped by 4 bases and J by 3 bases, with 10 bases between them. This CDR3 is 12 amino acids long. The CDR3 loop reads CSAKAVSYEQYF. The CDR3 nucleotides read TGCAGTGCTAAGGCAGTAAGCTACGAGCAGTACTTC.

CDR3 amino acids: CSARDGAGGFEQYF. CDR3 DNA: TGCAGTGCTAGAGATGGGGCAGGGGGCTTCGAGCAGTACTTC. The chain carries TRBV20-1 and TRBJ2-7; TRBD1 matches 8 bases. From germline, CDR1 is DFQATT and CDR2 SNEGSKA (reference sequence). V trimming: 0 bases; J trimming: 6 bases; junction bases outside the gene matches: 7. This CDR3 spans 14 amino acids.

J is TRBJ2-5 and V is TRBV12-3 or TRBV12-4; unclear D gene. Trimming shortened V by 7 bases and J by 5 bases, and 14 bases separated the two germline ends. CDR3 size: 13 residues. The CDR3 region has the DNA TGTGCCAGCACGGCCCAAATAGGGGAGACCCAGTACTTC. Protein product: CASTAQIGETQYF.

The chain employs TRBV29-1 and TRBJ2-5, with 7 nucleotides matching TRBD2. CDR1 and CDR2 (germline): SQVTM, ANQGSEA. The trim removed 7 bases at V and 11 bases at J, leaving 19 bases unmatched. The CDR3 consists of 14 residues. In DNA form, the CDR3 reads TGCAGCGCGGGGAGGGAGGGGCTCCTTGCGGAGCAGTACTTC. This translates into CSAGREGLLAEQYF.